The clone carrying this T cell receptor (beta chain) was detected only a few times. Its specificity is unknown. This record comes from a study of beta chain features in type 1 diabetes. As for the study in general: Researchers looked at 107,917,701 sorted cells across all samples.

Investigators reverse transcribed all isolated RNA, so they sequenced expressed TCRB transcripts. Libraries were prepared by immunoSEQ multiplex PCR; TCRdb keeps only in-frame clonotypes and omits some of them. The sample contains more than 100,000 clones, approximately 10% of which appear only once. Trimming cost V 3 bases and J 5 bases, with 10 bases left between them. This CDR3 is 13 amino acids long. Per the germline V gene, CDR1 is MNHNY and CDR2 is SVGAGI (reference sequence). Heparinised blood was drawn once per donor, averaging roughly 120 mL. CD4+ naive, central memory, regulatory and stem cell-like memory cells were sorted via CD45RO/CCR7/CD25/CD127/CD95/CD27. Study results and limitations: In type 1 diabetes patients, VDJ junctions had fewer insertions; deletions at these junctions were more frequent. Significant though moderate, a shortening of TCRB CDR3s appeared in all four CD4+ subsets of Type 1 diabetes patients.

The sequencing input was central memory CD4+ T cells from blood. The clonotype comes from a man aged 25 to 40 with type 1 diabetes. This chain links TRBV6-6 with TRBJ2-5, with no clear D. The CDR3 DNA reads TGTGCCAGCAGTTATGGGCGATTGGAGACCCAGTACTTC. Translation: CASSYGRLETQYF.